This T cell receptor (beta chain) was identified in a study of Graves' ophthalmopathy and Graves' hyperthyroidism. Findings and limits, study-wide: Most clonotypes expanded in thyroid above 0.001 frequency were present in blood too. In separating ophthalmopathy from stable hyperthyroidism, a 13-signature model achieved about 90% sensitivity and about 80% specificity.

Serum thyroxine and TRAb, along with clinical symptoms, thyroid ultrasound and orbital computed tomography, were what diagnosis relied on. TCR beta CDR3 amplification used RNA transcripts. The authors performed first-round RT-PCR with HTBI primers and then a second-round multiplex PCR. A single record per CDR3 protein comes from TCRdb applying MiXCR to the multiplex PCR reads. Of hundreds of thousands of distinct CDR3 sequences in the sample, just over 40% were seen once. Many counts were recorded for this clonotype. Its target is not known. CDR1 and CDR2 from the germline V gene are SGHVS and FQNEAQ. The germline V and J ends were trimmed by 1 base and 3 bases, with 9 bases remaining between them. The CDR3 runs 14 residues.

The TCR originated in an adult man with Graves' ophthalmopathy. The sample was peripheral blood. The V call is TRBV7-8, the J call TRBJ1-1, with TRBD1 as a possible D gene (5 bases). The CDR3 region is CASSLGTQDTEAFF. CDR3 DNA sequence: TGTGCCAGCAGCTTAGGTACACAGGACACTGAAGCTTTCTTT.